These 29 T cell receptor beta chains came from one sample sequenced in a study of molecular identifiers for immune sequencing clone quantification (dated by TCRdb to 2017 to 2018). The library was made by PCR. This sample was sequenced with an Illumina HiSeq 4000. TCRdb reprocessed the public reads (quality trimming at Q25 with fastp, clone calling with MiXCR) and kept in-frame beta chains. Under each unique CDR3 protein, matching rows form one entry showing the most common genes and DNA. Present in this sample are about 500,000 distinct CDR3 sequences, roughly a fifth of which were seen just once. Clones ranked in the top ten supply around 0.84% of the sample. The specimen sequenced was naive CD8+ T cells from blood, with Jurkat cell RNA spiked in. The meaning of the sample's cell subset or site label: FACS-sorted CD8+CD4-CCR7+CD45RA+ naive T cells. These receptor sequences come from a human donor in good health. Some libraries in this study had Jurkat cell RNA spiked in.

Remarks on this clonotype: A much larger clone lies one base from this, so it may be a read error. The chain links TRBV20-1 to TRBJ2-7, with a possible D match to TRBD1 (5 bases). CDR3 size: 17 residues. Germline values: CDR1 DFQATT, CDR2 SNEGSKA (reference sequence). V lost 0 bases, J lost 3 bases, and 21 bases lay in between. Here the CDR3 DNA reads TGCAGTGCTAGAGATGCACTTCGGATGACAGCAAGCTACGAGCAGTACTTC. Protein sequence: CSARDALRMTASYEQYF.

This clonotype has only a few counts. CDR3 nucleotides: TGTGCCAGCAGCCCGACTAGCGGGAGGGCCGAGCAGTACTTC. This gives the protein CASSPTSGRAEQYF. The chain employs TRBV6-2 or TRBV6-3 and TRBJ2-7, with 14 bases fitting TRBD2. The CDR3 totals 14 residues. Per germline, CDR1 MNHEY and CDR2 SVGEGT. Trimming at V came to 6 bases and at J to 6 bases, leaving 4 bases not matched to a gene.

This clonotype was counted at least ten times. The V and J genes are TRBV28 and TRBJ1-5, with a tentative D call TRBD1 (5 bases). V lost 2 bases, J lost 0 bases, and 11 bases lay in between. This CDR3 is built from 16 residues. The germline gives CDR1 MDHEN, CDR2 SYDVKM. The CDR3 coding sequence is TGTGCCAGCAGTTTAAGACAGTATTATAGCAATCAGCCCCAGCATTTT. This codes for CASSLRQYYSNQPQHF.

The sample holds a few counts of this clonotype. The chain combines TRBV11-2 with TRBJ2-3, with 8 bases aligning to TRBD2. Germline V gene data show CDR1 as SGHAT and CDR2 as FQNNGV. V was clipped by 5 bases and J by 3 bases; unmatched bases: 10. This CDR3 has 16 amino acids. The CDR3 coding sequence is TGTGCCAGCAGCGAGCGATTTAGCGGGGAGACAGATACGCAGTATTTT. Translation gives CASSERFSGETDTQYF.

This clonotype has just a few counts. V usage is TRBV28 and J usage is TRBJ2-7, with D maybe TRBD2 (6 bases). The CDR3 consists of 16 residues. Germline assignment: CDR1 MDHEN and CDR2 SYDVKM. V lost 5 bases and J 3 bases, leaving 20 bases between the germline ends. The CDR3 DNA reads as TGTGCCAGCAGTCGTATGGGGGGAGTTGCCGTCTACGAGCAGTACTTC. Its protein product is CASSRMGGVAVYEQYF.

On this clonotype: Just one base apart from a much larger clone, this may be a read error. The CDR3 region is CASSPVVHGTQYF. In DNA form, the CDR3 reads TGTGCCAGCAGCCCCGTTGTGCATGGGACCCAGTACTTC. V gene TRBV6-6 combines with J gene TRBJ2-5, with D unclear. CDR3 length: 13 residues. Trimming cost V 6 bases and J 7 bases, with 15 bases left between them. The germline V gene has CDR1 MNHNY and CDR2 SVGAGI (reference sequence).

The rearrangement uses TRBV6-6 and TRBJ2-7; 9 nucleotides agree with TRBD1. The CDR3 is 15 residues long. Germline V gene data show CDR1 as MNHNY and CDR2 as SVGAGI (reference sequence). J gave up 3 bases and V 2 bases, and 5 bases lay outside the gene matches. This CDR3 reads CASSYEGQGFYEQYF. CDR3 nucleotides: TGTGCCAGCAGTTACGAGGGACAGGGATTCTACGAGCAGTACTTC.

The rearrangement links TRBV24-1 to TRBJ2-1, with TRBD2 matching 11 bases. Germline lookup yields CDR1 KGHDR and CDR2 SFDVKD. With V trimmed by 4 bases and J by 11 bases, 3 bases remained unmatched. CDR3 length: 13 amino acids. CDR3 region: CATSEVTSGKQFF. The CDR3, as DNA: TGTGCCACCAGTGAAGTGACTAGCGGGAAGCAGTTCTTC.

The DNA for the CDR3 is TGTGCCAGTAGTATCGGGGGGCCACATCTCCTCTCTGGGGCCAACGTCCTGACTTTC. Its protein product is CASSIGGPHLLSGANVLTF. V is TRBV19 and J is TRBJ2-6; the D gene is possibly TRBD2 (7 bases). The germline V gene encodes CDR1 LNHDA and CDR2 SQIVND (reference sequence). The CDR3 is 19 residues long. Trimming took 3 bases from V and 0 from J, leaving 18 bases between them.

The CDR3 is CATSRARLTSGGHYEQYF. CDR3 nucleotides: TGTGCCACCAGCAGGGCCCGACTAACTAGCGGGGGACACTACGAGCAGTACTTC. The chain employs TRBV15 and TRBJ2-7; TRBD2 agrees at 11 bases. The CDR3 extends over 18 amino acids. Germline V gene data show CDR1 as LNHNV and CDR2 as YYDKDF (reference sequence). With V trimmed by 3 bases and J by 3 bases, 13 bases remained unmatched.

This clonotype came up a few times. J is TRBJ2-1 and V is TRBV7-9; 10 bases match TRBD2. V was clipped by 1 base and J by 7 bases; unmatched bases: 4. There are 15 residues in the CDR3. Germline V CDR1 and CDR2: SEHNR, FQNEAQ (reference sequence). The CDR3 sequence: CASSLDLAGENEQFF. The CDR3, as DNA: TGTGCCAGCAGCTTAGACCTAGCGGGAGAGAATGAGCAGTTCTTC. Together with reference TRBV7-9 and TRBJ2-1, the CDR3 gives the full variable domain: DTGVSQNPRHKITKRGQNVTFRCDPISEHNRLYWYRQTLGQGPEFLTYFQNEAQLEKSRLLSDRFSAERPKGSFSTLEIQRTEQGDSAMYLCASSLDLAGENEQFFGPGTRLTVL.

This clonotype turned up a few times. V is TRBV7-9 and J is TRBJ2-7; 8 bases are shared with TRBD1. V shed 5 bases and J 4 bases; nucleotides not matched to a gene: 13. From germline, CDR1 is SEHNR and CDR2 FQNEAQ (reference sequence). CDR3 size: 16 residues. The CDR3 loop is CASSRPSRTGTYEQYF. CDR3 DNA: TGTGCCAGCAGCCGACCCTCTAGGACAGGGACTTACGAGCAGTACTTC.

This chain connects TRBV20-1 to TRBJ2-7; TRBD1 agrees at 7 bases. The CDR3 has 13 residues. Trimming cost V 6 bases and J 4 bases; bases outside gene matches: 9. The V gene's germline CDR1 is DFQATT and CDR2 SNEGSKA (reference sequence). The CDR3 nucleotides are TGCAGTGCATTAACAGGGGCTGGGTACGAGCAGTACTTC. Residues: CSALTGAGYEQYF.

This clonotype was counted only a few times. The rearrangement uses TRBV6-2 or TRBV6-3 and TRBJ1-5; 7 nucleotides align to TRBD1. This CDR3 comprises 13 residues. Germline V CDR1 and CDR2: MNHEY, SVGEGT. The V and J ends lost 8 bases and 6 bases, in that order; junction bases with no gene match: 7. CDR3 residues: CASDTGDSQPQHF. CDR3 coding DNA: TGTGCCAGCGATACAGGGGACAGTCAGCCCCAGCATTTT.

This clonotype has ten or more counts. The gene calls are TRBV29-1 and TRBJ2-7; 13 nucleotides align to TRBD2. This CDR3 contains 15 residues. The germline V gene encodes CDR1 SQVTM and CDR2 ANQGSEA. Trimming cost V 0 bases and J 5 bases; bases outside gene matches: 4. The CDR3 loop is CSVEDTSGRGDEQYF. The DNA for the CDR3 is TGCAGCGTTGAAGACACTAGCGGGAGGGGCGACGAGCAGTACTTC.

This clonotype was detected only a few times. V and J are TRBV12-3 or TRBV12-4 and TRBJ2-5; TRBD1 aligns across 10 bases. CDR3 length: 15 amino acids. J lost 4 bases, V lost 5 bases, and 7 bases had no gene match. In DNA, the CDR3 is TGTGCCAGCAGTGGGGGACAGGGGACGGGAGAGACCCAGTACTTC. Translation gives CASSGGQGTGETQYF.

As regards this clonotype: Given a much more abundant clone one base away, this may be a read error. The gene calls are TRBV12-3 or TRBV12-4 and TRBJ2-7; 7 bases agree with TRBD2. The J segment lost 7 bases and the V segment lost 4 bases, leaving 13 bases of the junction unmatched. The CDR3 loop spans 15 amino acids. The DNA of the CDR3 is TGTGCCAGCAGTTCCCGACTGGTCACCGGGGGGGAGCAGTACTTC. Its protein is CASSSRLVTGGEQYF.

Worth noting for this clonotype: One base away lies a much larger clone, so this may be a sequencing read error. The V and J genes are TRBV15 and TRBJ2-4; TRBD1 matches 7 bases. The germline V gene encodes CDR1 LNHNV and CDR2 YYDKDF (reference sequence). The J segment lost 6 bases and the V segment lost 4 bases, leaving 12 bases of the junction unmatched. The CDR3 sequence is 16 residues long. The chain's CDR3 is CATSKRTGGVGNIQYF. The CDR3 coding sequence is TGTGCCACCAGCAAACGGACAGGAGGCGTTGGAAACATTCAGTACTTC.

Ten or more counts support this clonotype. The chain recombines TRBV30 with TRBJ2-7, with D uncertain. Germline values: CDR1 GTSNPN, CDR2 SVGIG (reference sequence). Trimming removed 0 bases from V and 7 bases from J, with 7 bases in between. This CDR3 comprises 11 residues. The CDR3 nucleotides are TGTGCCTGGAGTGTAAATGTGGAGCAGTACTTC. It codes for CAWSVNVEQYF.

This chain uses TRBV6-5 with TRBJ2-1, with D perhaps matching TRBD1 (6 bases). The CDR3 has 13 amino acids. V lost 5 bases, J lost 6 bases, and 11 bases lay in between. CDR1 is MNHEY, CDR2 SVGAGI, per germline. The CDR3 region has the DNA TGTGCCAGCAGTGGGACATCCGGCAATGAGCAGTTCTTC. Protein: CASSGTSGNEQFF.

In its sample, this clonotype was seen many times. This rearrangement joins TRBV28 to TRBJ1-2; 10 nucleotides align to TRBD1. The CDR3 has 13 residues. The V gene's germline CDR1 is MDHEN and CDR2 SYDVKM. The J segment lost 7 bases and the V segment lost 5 bases, leaving 4 bases of the junction unmatched. The CDR3 bases are TGTGCCAGCAGTCTGGGGACAGGGGCTGGCTACACCTTC. This translates into CASSLGTGAGYTF.

The gene calls are TRBV2 and TRBJ2-7; TRBD1 matches 8 bases. The V gene end was trimmed by 10 bases and the J gene end by 3 bases; junction bases not matched to a gene: 8. The CDR3 is 13 amino acids. CDR1 is SNHLY and CDR2 is FYNNEI in the germline V gene. CDR3 sequence: CAIDYTGGYEQYF. For the CDR3, the DNA is TGTGCCATCGACTATACAGGGGGCTACGAGCAGTACTTC.

This sequence joins TRBV20-1 and TRBJ2-7, with D perhaps matching TRBD1 (5 bases). This CDR3 is built from 16 residues. Germline V gives CDR1 DFQATT, CDR2 SNEGSKA (reference sequence). V was cut by 0 bases and J by 3 bases, with 18 bases left in between. The CDR3 DNA reads TGCAGTGCTAGAGATTCGGCGACAGCGTACTACTACGAGCAGTACTTC. This sequence encodes CSARDSATAYYYEQYF.

The chain carries TRBV5-6 and TRBJ1-3, with a tentative D call TRBD1 (6 bases). This CDR3 spans 16 amino acids. Per germline, CDR1 SGHDT and CDR2 YYEEEE. Trimming stripped 5 bases from V and 0 bases from J, with 15 bases between. The CDR3 sequence: CASRGAGHSSGNTIYF. Here the CDR3 DNA reads TGTGCCAGCAGGGGGGCCGGCCACAGCTCTGGAAACACCATATATTTT.

The genes are TRBV2 and TRBJ1-5; D is perhaps TRBD1 (5 bases). The V gene lost 7 bases and the J gene lost 3 bases, with 13 bases spanning the gap. The CDR3 has 14 amino acids. Germline assignment: CDR1 SNHLY and CDR2 FYNNEI. DNA for the CDR3: TGTGCCAGCACCGCCTGGGGGAACAATCAGCCCCAGCATTTT. Translating it yields CASTAWGNNQPQHF.

The chain is built from TRBV7-9 and TRBJ2-7, with 8 bases identical to TRBD1. CDR1 and CDR2 (germline): SEHNR, FQNEAQ (reference sequence). This CDR3 contains 12 residues. With V trimmed by 4 bases and J by 7 bases, 3 bases remained unmatched. CDR3 nucleotide sequence: TGTGCCAGCAGCTCCGGGACAGGTGAGCAGTACTTC. Residues: CASSSGTGEQYF.

The V gene is TRBV4-3, the J gene TRBJ2-7; 8 nucleotides line up with TRBD2. This CDR3 is 15 amino acids long. The germline V gene has CDR1 LGHNA and CDR2 YSLEER. The V and J ends lost 2 bases and 5 bases, in that order; junction bases with no gene match: 8. The CDR3 DNA follows: TGCGCCAGCAGCCAAAATCATCCGGGAGGGAACGAGCAGTACTTC. It yields the protein CASSQNHPGGNEQYF.

This clonotype was counted at least ten times. The rearrangement joins TRBV24-1 to TRBJ2-2, with D perhaps matching TRBD1 (5 bases). The CDR3 has 13 residues. Germline V CDR1 and CDR2: KGHDR, SFDVKD. Deletions cut 9 bases from V and 1 base from J, with 8 bases between. As DNA, the CDR3 is TGTGCCACCCGAGGACAGAACACCGGGGAGCTGTTTTTT. Its translation: CATRGQNTGELFF.

This clonotype appeared many times. V usage is TRBV20-1 and J usage is TRBJ2-5; D is possibly TRBD1 or TRBD2 (6 bases each). There are 15 residues in the CDR3. Germline CDR1 DFQATT, CDR2 SNEGSKA (reference sequence). The V gene lost 3 bases and the J gene lost 4 bases, with 18 bases spanning the gap. CDR3 coding DNA: TGCAGTGCTAGTTTGGAGGCGTGGGGGGCAGAGACCCAGTACTTC. Translation: CSASLEAWGAETQYF.